This TCR beta chain was identified during a study of CD8 T cells in Susac syndrome. The study's findings and limits: The relatively small number of individuals in the TCR sequencing and HLA analysis was acknowledged by the study.

Germline V CDR1 and CDR2: LNHNV, YYDKDF (reference sequence). Deletions cut 0 bases from V and 3 bases from J, with 17 bases between. The CDR3 runs to 17 residues. The T cells that were sequenced for TCR beta were CD8+ and CD4+ cells from blood. TEMRA cells were FACS-enriched, and CD8+ and CD4+ T cells were isolated negatively. With random hexamers, 0.5 to 1 ug RNA was reverse transcribed. TCR beta CDR3 was amplified by immunoSEQ multiplex PCR. This amplification extended across 54 Vbeta and 13 Jbeta segments. From the immunoSEQ multiplex PCR reads, TCRdb called clonotypes with MiXCR, one entry per CDR3 protein. The sample carries about 120,000 distinct CDR3 sequences, around 94% recorded once. Comment on this clonotype: Its target is unknown.

This TCR was sampled from a human donor in good health. The rearrangement uses TRBV15 and TRBJ1-1, with D hard to call. Sequenced material: CD4+ T cells from PBMCs. CDR3 residues: CATSRESGFVDYTEAFF. As DNA, the CDR3 is TGTGCCACCAGCAGAGAATCCGGATTTGTAGATTACACTGAAGCTTTCTTT. Using reference TRBV15 and TRBJ1-1 for the parts outside the CDR3, the full variable domain is DAMVIQNPRYQVTQFGKPVTLSCSQTLNHNVMYWYQQKSSQAPKLLFHYYDKDFNNEADTPDNFQSRRPNTSFCFLDIRSPGLGDTAMYLCATSRESGFVDYTEAFFGQGTRLTVV.